The clone carrying this TCR beta chain was counted many times. Its antigen is currently unknown. From blood, roughly 250-500 ng of genomic DNA served as TRB template. This CDR3 contains 14 residues. V was trimmed by 2 bases and J by 5 bases, leaving 12 bases between them. Germline values: CDR1 KGHSH, CDR2 LQKENI. The sample belongs to a study of T and B cells in COVID-19 patients. Overall study: Recovered patients mostly had mild to moderate COVID-19 managed as outpatients. Comorbidities linked to unfavorable COVID-19 outcome were present in about 90% of the 20 active-infection patients.

BIOMED2 TRB-A/B primer pools were used in multiplex TRB PCR. From the multiplex PCR reads, TCRdb called clonotypes with MiXCR, one entry per CDR3 protein. The table includes about 17,000 distinct CDR3 sequences, approximately 30% detected once. Overall study findings and caveats: Patients with COVID-19 reportedly showed strongly skewed T cell receptor beta variable and joining gene usage. No sequencing was yet done of CD4+, regulatory or CD8+ subsets, or of SARS-CoV-2-responsive or tetramer+ sorted cells.

The chain recombines TRBV18 with TRBJ2-5; D gene ambiguous. The sample consisted of blood. The TCR was taken from a human donor who had recovered from COVID-19. Here the CDR3 DNA reads TGTGCCAGCTCACCAAGTTCCCTAAGTGAGACCCAGTACTTC. This translates into CASSPSSLSETQYF.